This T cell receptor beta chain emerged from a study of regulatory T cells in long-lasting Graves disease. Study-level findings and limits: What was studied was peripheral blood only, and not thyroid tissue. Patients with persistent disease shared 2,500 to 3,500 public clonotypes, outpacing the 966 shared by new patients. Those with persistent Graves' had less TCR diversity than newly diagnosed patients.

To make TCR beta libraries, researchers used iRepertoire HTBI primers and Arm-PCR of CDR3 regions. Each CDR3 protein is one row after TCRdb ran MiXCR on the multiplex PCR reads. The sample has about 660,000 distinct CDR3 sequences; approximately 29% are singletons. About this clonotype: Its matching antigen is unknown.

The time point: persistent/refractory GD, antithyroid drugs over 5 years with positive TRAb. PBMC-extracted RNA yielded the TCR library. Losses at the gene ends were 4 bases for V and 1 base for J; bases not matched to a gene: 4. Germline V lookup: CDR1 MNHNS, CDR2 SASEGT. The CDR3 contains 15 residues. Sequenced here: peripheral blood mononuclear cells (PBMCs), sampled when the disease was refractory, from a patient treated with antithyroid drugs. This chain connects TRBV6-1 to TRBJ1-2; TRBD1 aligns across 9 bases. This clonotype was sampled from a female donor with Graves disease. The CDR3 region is CASSVATGGNYGYTF. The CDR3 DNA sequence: TGTGCCAGCAGTGTAGCGACAGGGGGTAACTATGGCTACACCTTC.